A single sample gave rise to the 12 T cell receptor beta chains below, sequenced in a study of T cell responses to AZD1222 COVID-19 vaccine. Generated by immunoSEQ multiplex PCR, the TCRdb table keeps only in-frame clones and is missing some. The sample consists of about 140,000 clones, around 90% of them appearing once. Sample: peripheral blood, taken on day 0 of AZD1222 vaccination. The receptors were gathered from an adult in good health.

CDR3 nucleotide sequence: TGTGCCAGCCTAGAGACTAGCGGGTCCTACAATGAGCAGTTCTTC. Translated, it gives CASLETSGSYNEQFF. The V gene is TRBV6-5, the J gene TRBJ2-1; 10 positions match TRBD2. The CDR3 has 15 residues. The germline gives CDR1 MNHEY, CDR2 SVGAGI. J lost 1 base, V lost 8 bases, and 5 bases had no gene match.

The chain links TRBV3-1 (or the pseudogene TRBV3-2) to TRBJ2-3; D is possibly TRBD2 (6 bases). CDR3 length equals 18 residues. V was clipped by 4 bases and J by 1 base, with 21 bases between them. Germline CDR1 reads LGHDT; CDR2 reads YNNKEL (reference sequence). The CDR3 is CASSPRKGGTGGTDTQYF. In DNA form, the CDR3 reads TGTGCCAGCAGCCCCAGGAAGGGCGGGACGGGAGGCACAGATACGCAGTATTTT.

The J gene is TRBJ2-1, the V gene TRBV5-6; TRBD1 matches 9 bases. The CDR3 runs 13 residues. Unmatched junction bases numbered 4, after V lost 4 bases and J lost 8 bases. The V gene's germline CDR1 is SGHDT and CDR2 YYEEEE. The CDR3 bases are TGTGCCAGCAGCCCTTGGGACAGGGATGAGCAGTTCTTC. Protein product: CASSPWDRDEQFF.

V and J are TRBV7-8 and TRBJ1-1; D unclear. Germline V CDR1 and CDR2: SGHVS, FQNEAQ. The CDR3 has 13 amino acids. Trimming took 2 bases from V and 4 from J, leaving 8 bases between them. CDR3 DNA: TGTGCCAGCAGCTTAAGGGAGAGCACTGAAGCTTTCTTT. The encoded protein is CASSLRESTEAFF.

This clone was observed once. The genes are TRBV13 and TRBJ2-1, with 7 bases lining up with TRBD2. Losses at the gene ends were 4 bases for V and 9 bases for J; bases not matched to a gene: 6. The germline CDR1 and CDR2 sequences are PRHDT and FYEKMQ (reference sequence). The CDR3 totals 13 residues. CDR3 in amino acids: CASSSLAEVEQFF. DNA for the CDR3: TGTGCCAGCAGCTCTCTAGCGGAGGTTGAGCAGTTCTTC. The complete variable domain, with remaining parts taken from reference TRBV13 and TRBJ2-1, reads AAGVIQSPRHLIKEKRETATLKCYPIPRHDTVYWYQQGPGQDPQFLISFYEKMQSDKGSIPDRFSAQQFSDYHSELNMSSLELGDSALYFCASSSLAEVEQFFGPGTRLTVL.

This clone was observed once. The chain couples TRBV20-1 to TRBJ1-1; unclear D gene. Germline-derived CDR1 and CDR2 are DFQATT and SNEGSKA (reference sequence). With 3 bases removed from V and 7 bases from J, the gap between germline ends came to 12 bases. There are 12 residues in the CDR3. CDR3 DNA: TGCAGTGCTAGTCGCCGGGGTGATGAAGCTTTCTTT. Amino acid sequence: CSASRRGDEAFF.

The chain combines TRBV25-1 with TRBJ1-1, with 7 bases matching TRBD1. Trimming took 3 bases from V and 3 from J; bases not matched to a gene: 4. There are 14 residues in the CDR3. Germline V CDR1 and CDR2: MGHDK, SYGVNS. For the CDR3, the DNA is TGTGCCAGCAGTGATTGGACAGGACACACTGAAGCTTTCTTT. It translates to CASSDWTGHTEAFF.

V and J are TRBV7-2 and TRBJ1-3; D uncertain. This CDR3 is 16 amino acids long. V was trimmed by 2 bases and J by 0 bases, leaving 11 bases between them. Germline V lookup: CDR1 SGHTA, CDR2 FQGNSA. The CDR3 nucleotides read TGTGCCAGCAGCTTAAATAGAGGCGCCTCTGGAAACACCATATATTTT. As protein: CASSLNRGASGNTIYF.

The chain combines TRBV19 with TRBJ2-7; 7 bases are a match to TRBD1. This CDR3 is built from 17 residues. V was pared by 4 bases and J by 2 bases, with 14 bases of the junction left unmatched. CDR1 is LNHDA, CDR2 SQIVND, per germline (reference sequence). The CDR3 is CASSTRQGREVPYEQYF. CDR3 bases: TGTGCCAGTAGTACCCGACAGGGTAGGGAAGTACCCTACGAGCAGTACTTC. Full variable domain (outside the CDR3, taken from reference TRBV19 and TRBJ2-7): DGGITQSPKYLFRKEGQNVTLSCEQNLNHDAMYWYRQDPGQGLRLIYYSQIVNDFQKGDIAEGYSVSREKKESFPLTVTSAQKNPTAFYLCASSTRQGREVPYEQYFGPGTRLTVT.

This chain uses TRBV29-1 with TRBJ2-1; 14 nucleotides agree with TRBD2. This CDR3 is 12 amino acids long. The V segment lost 5 bases and the J segment 14 bases; nucleotides outside the gene matches: 5. CDR1 SQVTM and CDR2 ANQGSEA come from the germline V gene. CDR3 coding DNA: TGCAGCGTTCGACTAGCGGGAGGGCCGAAGTTCTTC. This gives the protein CSVRLAGGPKFF.

This chain links TRBV19 with TRBJ1-5; D may be TRBD1 (5 bases). CDR3 length equals 15 residues. The V end was cut by 7 bases, the J end by 7 bases, with 20 bases between. CDR1 is LNHDA, CDR2 SQIVND, per germline (reference sequence). CDR3 sequence: CASTDFRDWGQPQHF. The CDR3 DNA reads TGTGCCAGTACCGACTTCCGGGACTGGGGGCAGCCCCAGCATTTT.

The rearrangement uses TRBV5-1 and TRBJ2-7, with 7 bases that match TRBD2. Trimming cost V 2 bases and J 1 base; bases outside gene matches: 6. Per the germline V gene, CDR1 is SGHRS and CDR2 is YFSETQ. The CDR3 loop spans 15 amino acids. As DNA, the CDR3 is TGCGCCAGCAGCTTAACCGGGAGGAAGTCCTACGAGCAGTACTTC. As protein: CASSLTGRKSYEQYF.